These T cell receptor beta chains were read from a single sample in a study of persistence of HIV-infected CD4 T cells. Sequencing was performed with immunoSEQ multiplex PCR; in TCRdb, only in-frame clones are kept and a portion is missing. The sample records 45,000 to 55,000 clones, around 75% being singletons. Antigens of these TCRs are unknown. Source: CD4+ T cells sorted from PBMCs after roughly 18-hour stimulation, taken from a patient who received antiretroviral therapy. The receptors shown here come from an adult man with HIV who was CMV-seropositive. The conserved cysteine and the conserved F or W are not part of the CDR3 here.

12 TRBJ1-4 TRBV3-1/TRBV3-2 ASRSQGRSEKLF
13 TRBJ2-2 TRBV19 ASALAGEISGELF
17 TRBJ2-3 TRBV10-2 ASSDPSAGGRPSTDTQY
15 TRBJ2-1 TRBV4-2 ASSQGHEGGSYNEQF
14 TRBJ2-1 TRBV5-4 ASSATRLAGGNEQF
11 TRBJ2-5 TRBV29-1 SATNDYLETQY
11 TRBJ2-7 TRBV19 ASSIERGYEQY
12 TRBJ1-2 TRBV6-1 ASSEVPGNYGYT
11 TRBJ2-2 TRBV6-2/TRBV6-3 ASSDLRTGELF
15 TRBJ1-3 TRBV30 AWSVRDQANSGNTIY
14 TRBJ2-3 TRBV5-4 ASSLRLAGVSDTQY
14 TRBJ2-7 TRBV7-6 ASSEGLAGVSYEQY
13 TRBJ1-6 TRBV2 ASSEAGSRESPLH
16 TRBJ1-3 TRBV4-1 ASSQDRRGGTGGNTIY
11 TRBJ2-2 TRBV24-1 ATSTPRAGELF
16 TRBJ1-1 TRBV4-1 ASSKDHRARSGNTEAF
12 TRBJ2-5 TRBV5-1 ASSPGQIQETQY
10 TRBJ1-1 TRBV6-5 AAGRWNTEAF
14 TRBJ2-1 TRBV24-1 ATSDSGSGAYNEQF
16 TRBJ2-3 TRBV2 ASRDPGLAGGRTDTQY
12 TRBJ1-2 TRBV7-9 ASSSVDRNHGYT
11 TRBJ2-3 TRBV5-5 ASSLLPEDTQY
12 TRBJ1-5 TRBV19 AISMGRVPQPQH
13 TRBJ2-1 TRBV5-1 ASSLARGRFHEQF
10 TRBJ2-7 TRBV3-1/TRBV3-2 ASSQVEYEQY
14 TRBJ1-5 TRBV27 ASSFQGRNGNQPQH
12 TRBJ2-3 TRBV25-1 ASSRTGGADTQY
12 TRBJ2-7 TRBV7-9 ASSLEAGGYEQY
13 TRBJ2-5 TRBV29-1 SVQTSGGASETQY
14 TRBJ2-5 TRBV4-1 ASSQPEGFRIETQY
15 TRBJ2-7 TRBV7-9 ANKVPPQGELKYEQY
12 TRBJ2-7 TRBV30 AWGGSDRGYEQY
11 TRBJ1-4 TRBV7-6 ASSASRREKLF
16 TRBJ1-4 TRBV25-1 ASSDKSRFFATNEKLF
15 TRBJ2-3 TRBV20-1 SASLGGRRGFTDTQY
14 TRBJ1-5 TRBV7-6 ASSQMGQGAGQPQH
9 TRBJ2-7 TRBV2 ASSGAQEQY
14 TRBJ1-4 TRBV4-3 ASSPGQVATNEKLF
13 TRBJ2-7 TRBV19 ASSTIAGVKREQY
14 TRBJ1-1 TRBV27 ASSSPMAASNTEAF
14 TRBJ2-1 TRBV9 ASSVWTGALLDEQF
12 TRBJ2-1 TRBV6-6 ASSYGTGNNEQF
12 TRBJ1-3 TRBV7-8 ASSLALGRNTIY
13 TRBJ2-2 TRBV5-6 ASSFDRVNTGELF
14 TRBJ1-1 TRBV24-1 ATSGSGRTKDTEAF
18 TRBJ1-4 TRBV30 AWSPTQFLASRVTNEKLF
13 TRBJ1-6 TRBV25-1 ASSEFKGQESPLH
12 TRBJ2-7 TRBV10-1 ASSESGANTKQY
12 TRBJ1-6 TRBV3-1/TRBV3-2 ASSPRGGNSPLH
15 TRBJ1-1 TRBV7-2 ASSPRQGPSGGAEAF
13 TRBJ2-1 TRBV27 ASSPMVAGGHEQF
13 TRBJ1-2 TRBV4-1 ASSQRGQGAYGYT
13 TRBJ2-7 TRBV23-1 ASSRAQGGGWEQY